Presented here are 20 T cell receptor beta chains from one specimen sequenced in a study of regulatory T cells in long-lasting Graves disease. HTBI primers from iRepertoire and Arm-PCR of CDR3 regions yielded the TCR beta libraries. One entry per CDR3 protein results from TCRdb running MiXCR on the multiplex PCR reads. The sample has about 660,000 distinct CDR3 sequences; around 30% are singletons. The time point denotes: persistent/refractory GD, antithyroid drugs over 5 years with positive TRAb. PBMC-derived RNA was used for the TCR library. Sequences were derived from peripheral blood mononuclear cells (PBMCs), sampled when the disease was refractory, from a patient treated with antithyroid drugs. These receptors all stem from a female donor with Graves disease.

This clonotype was seen a handful of times. V and J are TRBV30 and TRBJ1-6; 7 bases agree with TRBD1. With 4 bases clipped from V and 5 bases from J, the junction kept 2 bases outside the gene matches. Germline-derived CDR1 and CDR2 are GTSNPN and SVGIG (reference sequence). CDR3 size: 13 residues. CDR3 region: CAWTRGNNSPLHF. DNA of the CDR3: TGTGCCTGGACCAGGGGGAATAATTCACCCCTCCACTTT.

In this sample, this clonotype turned up many times. The chain joins TRBV2 to TRBJ2-7; 7 bases match TRBD2. Germline CDR1 reads SNHLY; CDR2 reads FYNNEI. V was clipped by 8 bases and J by 3 bases; unmatched bases: 28. The CDR3 is made up of 20 amino acids. The CDR3 nucleotides read TGTGCCAGCCTCAAGTGGGGCAGTCTATGCGGGAGTCTCTTAGGCTACGAGCAGTACTTC. Its protein product is CASLKWGSLCGSLLGYEQYF.

Only one count was recorded for this clonotype. The CDR3 loop reads CSATRQGSVYEQYF. The CDR3 DNA follows: TGCAGTGCCACTCGACAGGGCTCCGTATACGAGCAGTACTTC. This sequence joins TRBV20-1 and TRBJ2-7; 7 nucleotides line up with TRBD1. Germline V gene data show CDR1 as DFQATT and CDR2 as SNEGSKA (reference sequence). J gave up 4 bases and V 6 bases, and 12 bases lay outside the gene matches. The CDR3 runs to 14 residues.

This clonotype was detected only a few times. The V and J genes are TRBV6-4 and TRBJ1-1; D gene uncertain. The CDR3 totals 12 residues. V was pared by 11 bases and J by 1 base, with 11 bases between. CDR1 is MRHNA and CDR2 is SNTAGT in the germline V gene. The CDR3 region has the DNA TGTGCCGGGGAACAGTGGAACACTGAAGCTTTCTTT. Translating it yields CAGEQWNTEAFF.

This clonotype was recorded a few times. The chain combines TRBV10-3 with TRBJ1-2; D is possibly TRBD1 (6 bases). The CDR3 has 13 amino acids. Germline V gives CDR1 ENHRY, CDR2 SYGVKD. Trimming removed 3 bases at V and 2 bases at J, with 7 bases between. The CDR3 sequence is CAISDRGNYGYTF. The DNA for the CDR3 is TGTGCCATCAGTGACAGGGGAAACTATGGCTACACCTTC.

This clonotype has a single count. The rearrangement uses TRBV5-1 and TRBJ2-7; possible D gene TRBD2, 6 bases. Trimming took 2 bases from V and 0 from J, leaving 12 bases between them. Per the germline V gene, CDR1 is SGHRS and CDR2 is YFSETQ. CDR3 size: 15 residues. Here the CDR3 reads CASSFIVGSSYEQYF. CDR3 nucleotides: TGCGCCAGCAGCTTTATAGTCGGGAGCTCCTACGAGCAGTACTTC.

This clonotype appeared many times. The chain joins TRBV28 to TRBJ2-7; D possibly corresponds to TRBD1 (6 bases). V was trimmed by 4 bases and J by 5 bases, leaving 15 bases between them. This CDR3 comprises 14 residues. The germline CDR1 and CDR2 sequences are MDHEN and SYDVKM. The CDR3 sequence is CASSSPYRVHEQYF. The CDR3 region has the DNA TGTGCCAGCAGTTCGCCCTACAGGGTCCACGAGCAGTACTTC. Looking up the rest from reference TRBV28 and TRBJ2-7 gives the full variable domain: DVKVTQSSRYLVKRTGEKVFLECVQDMDHENMFWYRQDPGLGLRLIYFSYDVKMKEKGDIPEGYSVSREKKERFSLILESASTNQTSMYLCASSSPYRVHEQYFGPGTRLTVT.

This clonotype occurred a few times. The V gene is TRBV27, the J gene TRBJ1-4; a possible D gene is TRBD1 (6 bases). Between the trimmed V and J ends, which lost 3 bases and 10 bases, there was a span of 15 bases. CDR3 size: 14 residues. Germline CDR1 is MNHEY and CDR2 is SMNVEV (reference sequence). The CDR3 DNA is TGTGCCAGCAGTTTGGGAGGGGGACCAGGAAAACTGTTTTTT. This translates into CASSLGGGPGKLFF.

The table lists this clonotype with many counts. The J gene is TRBJ1-4, the V gene TRBV2; TRBD1 matches at 8 bases. V was clipped by 1 base and J by 8 bases; unmatched bases: 9. The CDR3 has 16 amino acids. Germline V gene sequence: CDR1 SNHLY, CDR2 FYNNEI. This CDR3 reads CASSEVPGGWGEKLFF. The DNA of the CDR3 is TGTGCCAGCAGTGAAGTGCCAGGGGGCTGGGGGGAAAAACTGTTTTTT.

This clonotype was seen ten or more times. This chain connects TRBV27 to TRBJ1-5, with a weak D call TRBD1 (5 bases). Trimming removed 2 bases at V and 7 bases at J, with 15 bases between. Germline CDR1 reads MNHEY; CDR2 reads SMNVEV (reference sequence). This CDR3 has 15 residues. CDR3 sequence: CASSLGRGGGQPQHF. CDR3 DNA: TGTGCCAGCAGTTTAGGGCGTGGGGGTGGGCAGCCCCAGCATTTT.

This clonotype showed up many times. Its ends do not fully match the called genes, so a read error is possible. CDR3 coding DNA: TGTGCCAGCAGCCAGACAGAAGTCGCTTTCTTTTTC. Translating gives CASSQTEVAFFF. This chain links TRBV11-2 with TRBJ1-2; a weak D match, TRBD1 (5 bases). The CDR3 is 12 amino acids. Germline CDR1 reads SGHAT; CDR2 reads FQNNGV. The entire variable domain, with the rest obtained from reference TRBV11-2 and TRBJ1-2, is as follows: EAGVAQSPRYKIIEKRQSVAFWCNPISGHATLYWYQQILGQGPKLLIQFQNNGVVDDSQLPKDRFSAERLKGVDSTLKIQPAKLEDSAVYLCASSQTEVAFFFGSGTRLTVV.

V and J are TRBV6-1 and TRBJ2-3, with a weak D call TRBD1 (5 bases). The length of the CDR3 is 14 residues. The V and J ends lost 9 bases and 3 bases respectively, with 16 bases between them. Germline V gene data show CDR1 as MNHNS and CDR2 as SASEGT. Here the CDR3 reads CARWTKFVTDTQYF. The CDR3 DNA is TGTGCCAGATGGACAAAATTTGTGACAGATACGCAGTATTTT.

This clonotype was observed many times. CDR3 sequence (DNA): TGTGCCAGCAGCGTAGATGGGAATTTGGCTCAGCCCCAGCATTTT. As protein: CASSVDGNLAQPQHF. The chain uses TRBV9 and TRBJ1-5; D gene ambiguous. Germline CDR1 reads SGDLS; CDR2 reads YYNGEE. The V and J ends lost 0 bases and 6 bases respectively, with 13 bases between them. This CDR3 has 15 residues. The whole variable domain, filled in from reference TRBV9 and TRBJ1-5, reads DSGVTQTPKHLITATGQRVTLRCSPRSGDLSVYWYQQSLDQGLQFLIQYYNGEERAKGNILERFSAQQFPDLHSELNLSSLELGDSALYFCASSVDGNLAQPQHFGDGTRLSIL.

The rearrangement joins TRBV7-7 to TRBJ1-5; 9 nucleotides match TRBD1. Germline CDR1 reads SSHAT; CDR2 reads FNYEAQ (reference sequence). CDR3 size: 15 residues. Trimming took 3 bases from V and 7 from J; bases not matched to a gene: 7. Here the CDR3 reads CASSFLGQGGQPQHF. DNA of the CDR3: TGTGCCAGCAGCTTCTTGGGACAGGGAGGGCAGCCCCAGCATTTT.

This chain connects TRBV6-5 to TRBJ1-5; D may be TRBD1 (5 bases). Germline values: CDR1 MNHEY, CDR2 SVGAGI. Trimming stripped 2 bases from V and 9 bases from J, with 11 bases between. The CDR3 sequence is 13 residues long. The CDR3 loop is CASSYGRQPPQHF. In nucleotides, the CDR3 is TGTGCCAGCAGTTACGGGCGACAGCCGCCCCAGCATTTT.

At least ten counts were recorded for this clonotype. At one end, the junction sequence differs from germline, possibly due to a read error. The chain couples TRBV12-3 or TRBV12-4 to TRBJ2-5; D uncertain. This CDR3 spans 13 amino acids. The CDR3 coding sequence is TGTGCCAGCAGTTATGGCACCCAAAAGACCCAGTACTTC. Protein sequence: CASSYGTQKTQYF.

The V and J genes are TRBV12-3 or TRBV12-4 and TRBJ2-4, with D possibly being TRBD1 (5 bases). CDR3 size: 12 residues. V was cut by 6 bases and J by 6 bases, with 9 bases left in between. The CDR3 is CASRSDRNIQYF. The CDR3 region has the DNA TGTGCCAGCAGGTCCGACAGAAACATTCAGTACTTC.

This clonotype was counted between two and nine times. The rearrangement uses TRBV30 and TRBJ1-1, with 7 nucleotides matching TRBD1. J was trimmed by 1 base and V by 5 bases; bases with no gene match: 4. Germline CDR1 is GTSNPN and CDR2 is SVGIG (reference sequence). This CDR3 is 13 amino acids long. CDR3 in amino acids: CAWQQGRNTEAFF. The DNA for the CDR3 is TGTGCCTGGCAACAGGGGAGGAACACTGAAGCTTTCTTT. The variable domain in full, completed from reference TRBV30 and TRBJ1-1, reads SQTIHQWPATLVQPVGSPLSLECTVEGTSNPNLYWYRQAAGRGLQLLFYSVGIGQISSEVPQNLSASRPQDRQFILSSKKLLLSDSGFYLCAWQQGRNTEAFFGQGTRLTVV.

This clonotype was counted only a few times. V gene TRBV29-1 combines with J gene TRBJ1-5; TRBD1 agrees at 8 bases. Germline V lookup: CDR1 SQVTM, CDR2 ANQGSEA. The CDR3 contains 14 residues. Germline trimming cut 6 bases from V and 2 bases from J; bases unmatched to any gene: 6. For the CDR3, the DNA is TGCAGCGTCGGACAGGGTTCAGGCAATCAGCCCCAGCATTTT. Protein product: CSVGQGSGNQPQHF.

The chain uses TRBV7-9 and TRBJ1-1; 10 nucleotides match TRBD1. The CDR3 totals 14 residues. The junction had 7 bases not matched to a gene; V was cut back by 5 bases and J by 7 bases. CDR1 is SEHNR and CDR2 is FQNEAQ in the germline V gene (reference sequence). The CDR3 DNA follows: TGTGCCAGCAGCCGTCCGACAGGGGGCTTTGAAGCTTTCTTT. Translation: CASSRPTGGFEAFF.